The 22 T cell receptor beta chains presented below share a single source sample, sequenced in a study of blood T cells in healthy people across ages. With a J-beta primer mix and a sample-barcoded 5' primer, a second PCR ran 7 to 11 cycles. TCRdb ran MiXCR on the 5' RACE reads and lists one entry per CDR3 protein. The table includes around 990,000 distinct CDR3 sequences, less than 25% detected once. The data also belong to a second study, concerning T cells of mothers and their children.

The source material was blood. These receptors came from a girl aged 2-15 years in good health.

The chain uses TRBV12-3 or TRBV12-4 and TRBJ2-1; 11 nucleotides align to TRBD2. The CDR3 consists of 16 residues. Trimming took 6 bases from V and 5 from J; bases not matched to a gene: 9. The CDR3 here is CASSTWTSGPDNEQFF. DNA for the CDR3: TGTGCCAGCAGCACGTGGACTAGCGGGCCGGACAATGAGCAGTTCTTC.

The chain links TRBV5-1 to TRBJ1-5; no clear D. The CDR3 spans 13 residues. V was pared by 1 base and J by 7 bases, with 9 bases between. Germline CDR1 is SGHRS and CDR2 is YFSETQ. The CDR3 DNA is TGCGCCAGCAGCTTGTTCGGGGAGCAGCCCCAGCATTTT. Translation: CASSLFGEQPQHF. Based on the CDR3 plus reference TRBV5-1 and TRBJ1-5, the full variable domain is KAGVTQTPRYLIKTRGQQVTLSCSPISGHRSVSWYQQTPGQGLQFLFEYFSETQRNKGNFPGRFSGRQFSNSRSEMNVSTLELGDSALYLCASSLFGEQPQHFGDGTRLSIL.

This clonotype was found a few times. The CDR3 nucleotides read TGCAGCGTTGTGGGGGTTTTGAACACTGAAGCTTTCTTT. Translating it yields CSVVGVLNTEAFF. This rearrangement joins TRBV29-1 to TRBJ1-1; D perhaps matches TRBD1 (5 bases). V shed 4 bases and J shed 0 bases, with 9 bases lying between them. The CDR3 loop spans 13 amino acids. The V gene's germline CDR1 is SQVTM and CDR2 ANQGSEA.

This clonotype occurred a few times. The rearrangement uses TRBV20-1 and TRBJ2-5, with 8 bases fitting TRBD1. The CDR3 spans 14 residues. With 1 base clipped from V and 5 bases from J, the junction kept 6 bases outside the gene matches. Germline loops: CDR1 DFQATT, CDR2 SNEGSKA (reference sequence). The CDR3 loop is CSARAQGATETQYF. The CDR3 DNA sequence: TGCAGTGCTAGAGCTCAGGGGGCAACGGAGACCCAGTACTTC.

The CDR3 DNA sequence: TGTGCCAGCAGCTTTGGAGCGGGGGGGAACAATGAGCAGTTCTTC. It is translated as CASSFGAGGNNEQFF. The chain has TRBV7-2 and TRBJ2-5; 10 bases match TRBD2. The J call may be incorrect, as the DNA end agrees better with TRBJ2-1. The CDR3 contains 15 residues. Germline V gene sequence: CDR1 SGHTA, CDR2 FQGNSA.

The V gene is TRBV27, the J gene TRBJ2-5; 11 bases are shared with TRBD1. The better agreement between TRBJ2-7 and the DNA end casts doubt on the J call. CDR3 size: 15 residues. Germline lookup yields CDR1 MNHEY and CDR2 SMNVEV (reference sequence). The CDR3 nucleotides read TGTGCCAGCAGCCCGTATCGGACAGGGGGCGACGAGCAGTACTTC. It translates to CASSPYRTGGDEQYF.

The CDR3 loop is CSVGANEQYF. The CDR3 region has the DNA TGCAGCGTTGGGGCAAACGAGCAGTACTTC. The V call is TRBV29-1, the J call TRBJ2-7; D is undetermined. This CDR3 is built from 10 residues. The germline CDR1 and CDR2 sequences are SQVTM and ANQGSEA. The V end lost 4 bases, the J end lost 5 bases, and 6 bases lay between the germline ends.

The rearrangement joins TRBV6-6 to TRBJ2-5; 7 nucleotides line up with TRBD1. The J segment lost 4 bases and the V segment lost 6 bases, leaving 8 bases of the junction unmatched. CDR3 length: 14 amino acids. Germline loops: CDR1 MNHNY, CDR2 SVGAGI (reference sequence). CDR3 bases: TGTGCCAGCAGAGGGGACAGTGACCCAGAGACCCAGTACTTC. Encoded protein: CASRGDSDPETQYF.

The chain uses TRBV28 and TRBJ2-5; tentative D call: TRBD1 (5 bases). Germline values: CDR1 MDHEN, CDR2 SYDVKM. This CDR3 contains 13 residues. Trimming took off 1 base at V and 10 bases at J, with 13 bases between the two ends. CDR3 in amino acids: CASSLLQDTGQYF. The CDR3 nucleotides are TGTGCCAGCAGTTTATTACAGGACACGGGCCAGTACTTC. The variable domain in full, with the rest retrieved from reference TRBV28 and TRBJ2-5, is DVKVTQSSRYLVKRTGEKVFLECVQDMDHENMFWYRQDPGLGLRLIYFSYDVKMKEKGDIPEGYSVSREKKERFSLILESASTNQTSMYLCASSLLQDTGQYFGPGTRLLVL.

This clonotype was recorded a few times. V and J are TRBV20-1 and TRBJ2-5, with 9 bases aligning to TRBD2. This CDR3 comprises 15 residues. Germline V gene sequence: CDR1 DFQATT, CDR2 SNEGSKA (reference sequence). V gave up 0 bases and J gave up 6 bases; unmatched junction bases: 8. Here the CDR3 DNA reads TGCAGTGCTAGAGAAAGGGCGGGGGGGCTACAGACCCAGTACTTC. Its protein product is CSARERAGGLQTQYF.

This clonotype was observed a handful of times. This rearrangement joins TRBV6-4 to TRBJ2-7; D uncertain. V was pared by 6 bases and J by 6 bases, with 6 bases between. In germline, CDR1 is MRHNA, CDR2 SNTAGT. The CDR3 totals 10 residues. The CDR3 loop reads CASSAREQYF. DNA of the CDR3: TGTGCCAGCAGCGCCCGCGAGCAGTACTTC.

This clonotype appeared once. The rearrangement joins TRBV7-9 to TRBJ2-2; D remains unclear. The germline V and J ends were trimmed by 5 bases and 7 bases, with 11 bases remaining between them. Germline values: CDR1 SEHNR, CDR2 FQNEAQ (reference sequence). The CDR3 spans 13 residues. The chain's CDR3 is CASSPPFLGELFF. The DNA of the CDR3 is TGTGCCAGCAGCCCACCGTTTCTCGGGGAGCTGTTTTTT.

This clonotype was seen a single time. This rearrangement joins TRBV20-1 to TRBJ1-4, with 9 bases fitting TRBD1. CDR3 length equals 18 residues. V shed 3 bases, J shed 7 bases, and the junction held 18 bases outside the gene matches. Germline V gene sequence: CDR1 DFQATT, CDR2 SNEGSKA (reference sequence). Here the CDR3 reads CSASPRRGQTGGAEKLFF. The CDR3 DNA reads TGCAGTGCTAGTCCTAGAAGGGGGCAGACAGGGGGTGCTGAAAAACTGTTTTTT.

This chain uses TRBV4-1 with TRBJ2-1; 7 bases agree with TRBD2. There are 18 residues in the CDR3. Germline CDR1 reads MGHRA; CDR2 reads YSYEKL. The ends lost 3 bases at V and 0 bases at J; junction bases unmatched: 11. DNA for the CDR3: TGCGCCAGCAGCCATAAGACAGCGGGGTCAAGCTCCTACAATGAGCAGTTCTTC. Its protein product is CASSHKTAGSSSYNEQFF.

This clonotype was counted a single time. This sequence joins TRBV4-3 and TRBJ1-4; D is unresolved. Trimming cost V 0 bases and J 0 bases, with 8 bases left between them. Looked up from germline, CDR1 is LGHNA and CDR2 is YSLEER. CDR3 length: 16 amino acids. CDR3 in amino acids: CASSQDPLATNEKLFF. The CDR3 DNA reads TGCGCCAGCAGCCAAGATCCTCTAGCAACTAATGAAAAACTGTTTTTT.

The V call is TRBV24-1, the J call TRBJ2-6, with D tentatively TRBD1 (6 bases). The germline V gene encodes CDR1 KGHDR and CDR2 SFDVKD. The V end lost 7 bases, the J end lost 4 bases, and 13 bases lay between the germline ends. This CDR3 is built from 15 residues. DNA for the CDR3: TGTGCCACCAGGCCCCAGGGGCCCGGGGCCAACGTCCTGACTTTC. Translation: CATRPQGPGANVLTF.

A remark on this clonotype: Since the CDR3 does not end with the conserved phenylalanine or tryptophan, this likely comes from a read error. The chain is built from TRBV4-1 and TRBJ2-7; no firm D call. Germline values: CDR1 MGHRA, CDR2 YSYEKL. V was trimmed by 0 bases and J by 3 bases, leaving 9 bases between them. The CDR3 is 14 residues long. CDR3 bases: TGCGCCAGCAGCCAAGAAGGGCTGGGCTACGAGCAGTACCTC. It is translated as CASSQEGLGYEQYL.

The chain is built from TRBV7-2 and TRBJ2-5; 13 bases fit TRBD2. The J call may be mistaken, given a closer DNA end match to TRBJ2-7. Germline CDR1 is SGHTA and CDR2 is FQGNSA. The length of the CDR3 is 18 residues. CDR3 sequence reads: CASSLGLAGGTLSYEQYF. The CDR3 coding sequence is TGTGCCAGCAGCTTAGGACTAGCGGGAGGTACTCTCTCCTACGAGCAGTACTTC.

Worth noting for this clonotype: Germline and junction disagree at one end, which may indicate a read error. This chain uses TRBV4-1 with TRBJ2-5; D is unclear. CDR3 length: 12 residues. Germline loops: CDR1 MGHRA, CDR2 YSYEKL. The CDR3 nucleotides are TGCGCCAGCAGCCAAGAAGGTGGTCCAGAATCCTTC. It specifies CASSQEGGPESF.

The chain uses TRBV4-1 and TRBJ2-5; D gene unclear. The V end lost 0 bases, the J end lost 7 bases, and 9 bases lay between the germline ends. The CDR3 has 13 residues. Germline values: CDR1 MGHRA, CDR2 YSYEKL. The CDR3 DNA reads as TGCGCCAGCAGCCAAGATCCCTCGGCGACCCAGTACTTC. Translation: CASSQDPSATQYF.

This clonotype was observed a handful of times. The V gene is TRBV4-1, the J gene TRBJ2-5; D is possibly TRBD1 or TRBD2 (5 bases each). Per the germline V gene, CDR1 is MGHRA and CDR2 is YSYEKL. The CDR3 totals 14 residues. V was trimmed by 4 bases and J by 1 base, leaving 10 bases between them. The CDR3 protein is CASSPRDAQETQYF. In DNA form, the CDR3 reads TGCGCCAGCAGCCCCCGGGACGCCCAAGAGACCCAGTACTTC.

On this clonotype: The CDR3 does not end in the conserved phenylalanine or tryptophan, so this is likely a read error. The chain combines TRBV11-1 with TRBJ2-5; D is possibly TRBD1 or TRBD2 (5 bases each). CDR1 and CDR2 from the germline V gene are SGHAT and FQDESV (reference sequence). The CDR3 runs to 15 residues. Trimming pared 5 bases from V and 7 bases from J, leaving 20 bases between. CDR3 loop: CASSPDGTEVGTQYL. CDR3 nucleotides: TGTGCCAGCAGCCCTGACGGGACCGAGGTCGGGACCCAGTACCTC.